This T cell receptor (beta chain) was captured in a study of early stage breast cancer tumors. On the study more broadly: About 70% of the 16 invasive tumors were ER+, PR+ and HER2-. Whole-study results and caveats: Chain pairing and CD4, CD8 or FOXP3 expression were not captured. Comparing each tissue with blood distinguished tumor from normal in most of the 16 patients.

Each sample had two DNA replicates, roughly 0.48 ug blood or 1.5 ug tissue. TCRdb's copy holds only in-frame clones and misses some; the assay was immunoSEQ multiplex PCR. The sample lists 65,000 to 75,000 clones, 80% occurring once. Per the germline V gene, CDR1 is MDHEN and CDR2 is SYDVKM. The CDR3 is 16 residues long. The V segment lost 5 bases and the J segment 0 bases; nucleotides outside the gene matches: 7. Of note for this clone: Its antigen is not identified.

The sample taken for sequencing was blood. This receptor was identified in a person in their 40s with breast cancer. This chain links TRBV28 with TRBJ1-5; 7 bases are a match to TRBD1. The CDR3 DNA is TGTGCCAGCAGTAGAGGGGACAGCTATAGCAATCAGCCCCAGCATTTT. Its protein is CASSRGDSYSNQPQHF.